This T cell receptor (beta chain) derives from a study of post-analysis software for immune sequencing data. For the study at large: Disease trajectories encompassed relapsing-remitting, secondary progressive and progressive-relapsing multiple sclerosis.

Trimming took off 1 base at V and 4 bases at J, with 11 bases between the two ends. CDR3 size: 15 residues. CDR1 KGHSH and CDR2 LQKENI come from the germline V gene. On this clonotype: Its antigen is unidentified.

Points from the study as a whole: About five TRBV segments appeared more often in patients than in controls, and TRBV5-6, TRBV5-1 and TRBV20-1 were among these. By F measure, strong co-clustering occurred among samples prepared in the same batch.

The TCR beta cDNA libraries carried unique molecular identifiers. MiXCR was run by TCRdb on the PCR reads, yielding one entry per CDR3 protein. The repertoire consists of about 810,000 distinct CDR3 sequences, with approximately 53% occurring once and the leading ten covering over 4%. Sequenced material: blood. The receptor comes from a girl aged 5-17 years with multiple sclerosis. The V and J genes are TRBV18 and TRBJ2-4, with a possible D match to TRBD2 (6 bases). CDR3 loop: CASSPRYGRKNIQYF. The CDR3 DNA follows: TGTGCCAGCTCACCACGTTATGGGAGGAAAAACATTCAGTACTTC. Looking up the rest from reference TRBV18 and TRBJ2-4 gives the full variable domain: NAGVMQNPRHLVRRRGQEARLRCSPMKGHSHVYWYRQLPEEGLKFMVYLQKENIIDESGMPKERFSAEFPKEGPSILRIQQVVRGDSAAYFCASSPRYGRKNIQYFGAGTRLSVL.